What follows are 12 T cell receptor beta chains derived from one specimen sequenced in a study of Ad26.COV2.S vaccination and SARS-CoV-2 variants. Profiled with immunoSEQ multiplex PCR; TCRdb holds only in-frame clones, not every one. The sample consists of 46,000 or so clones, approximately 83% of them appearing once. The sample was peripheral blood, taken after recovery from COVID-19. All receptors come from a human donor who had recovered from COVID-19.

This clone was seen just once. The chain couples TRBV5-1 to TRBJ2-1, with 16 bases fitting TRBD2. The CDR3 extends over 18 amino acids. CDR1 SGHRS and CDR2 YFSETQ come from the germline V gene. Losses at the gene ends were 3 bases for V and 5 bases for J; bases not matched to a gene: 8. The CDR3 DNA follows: TGCGCCAGCAGCTCCGGGACTAGCGGGGGGGCTTTAAACAATGAGCAGTTCTTC. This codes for CASSSGTSGGALNNEQFF.

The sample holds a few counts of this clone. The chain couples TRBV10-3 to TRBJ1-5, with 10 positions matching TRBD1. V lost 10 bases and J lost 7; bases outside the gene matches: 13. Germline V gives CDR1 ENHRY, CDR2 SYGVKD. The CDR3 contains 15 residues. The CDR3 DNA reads TGTGCCACTGACAGGGGGCCCGAGTTCAGGCAGCCCCAGCATTTT. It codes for CATDRGPEFRQPQHF.

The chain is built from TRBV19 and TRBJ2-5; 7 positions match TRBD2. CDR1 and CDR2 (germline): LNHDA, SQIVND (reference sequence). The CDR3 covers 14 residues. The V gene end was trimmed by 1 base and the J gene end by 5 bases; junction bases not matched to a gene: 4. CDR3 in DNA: TGTGCCAGTAGTATAGGTGGGGGGGAGGAGACCCAGTACTTC. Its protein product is CASSIGGGEETQYF.

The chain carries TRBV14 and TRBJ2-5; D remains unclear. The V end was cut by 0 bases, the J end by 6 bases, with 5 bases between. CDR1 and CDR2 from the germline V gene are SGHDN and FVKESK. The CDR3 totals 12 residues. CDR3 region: CASSQDRKTQYF. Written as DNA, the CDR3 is TGTGCCAGCAGCCAAGATCGAAAGACCCAGTACTTC.

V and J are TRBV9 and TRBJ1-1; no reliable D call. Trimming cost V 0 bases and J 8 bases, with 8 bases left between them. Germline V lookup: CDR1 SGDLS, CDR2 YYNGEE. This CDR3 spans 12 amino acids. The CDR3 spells CASSVDVGEAFF. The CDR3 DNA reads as TGTGCCAGCAGCGTAGATGTCGGGGAAGCTTTCTTT.

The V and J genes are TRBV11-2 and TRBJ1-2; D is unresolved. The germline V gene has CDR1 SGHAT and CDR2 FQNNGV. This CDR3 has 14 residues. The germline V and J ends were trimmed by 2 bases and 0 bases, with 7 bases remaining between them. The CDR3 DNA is TGTGCCAGCAGCTTAACCAGGACTAACTATGGCTACACCTTC. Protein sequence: CASSLTRTNYGYTF.

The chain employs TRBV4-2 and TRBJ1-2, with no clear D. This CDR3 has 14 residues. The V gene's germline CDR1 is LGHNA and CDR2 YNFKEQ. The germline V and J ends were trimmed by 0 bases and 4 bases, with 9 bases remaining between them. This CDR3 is CASSQEVFSYGYTF. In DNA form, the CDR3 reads TGTGCCAGCAGCCAAGAAGTATTCAGCTATGGCTACACCTTC.

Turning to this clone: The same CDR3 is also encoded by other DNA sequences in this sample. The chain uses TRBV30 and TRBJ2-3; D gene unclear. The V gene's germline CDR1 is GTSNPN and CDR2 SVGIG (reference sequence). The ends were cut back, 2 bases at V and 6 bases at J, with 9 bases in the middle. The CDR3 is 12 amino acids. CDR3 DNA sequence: TGTGCCTGGAGTCGAGGACCCGATACGCAGTATTTT. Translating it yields CAWSRGPDTQYF.

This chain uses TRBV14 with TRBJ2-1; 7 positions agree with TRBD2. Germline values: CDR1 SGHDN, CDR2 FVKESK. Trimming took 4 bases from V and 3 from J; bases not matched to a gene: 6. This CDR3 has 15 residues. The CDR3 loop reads CASSPRWGGYNEQFF. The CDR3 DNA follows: TGTGCCAGCAGCCCCCGTTGGGGGGGCTACAATGAGCAGTTCTTC.

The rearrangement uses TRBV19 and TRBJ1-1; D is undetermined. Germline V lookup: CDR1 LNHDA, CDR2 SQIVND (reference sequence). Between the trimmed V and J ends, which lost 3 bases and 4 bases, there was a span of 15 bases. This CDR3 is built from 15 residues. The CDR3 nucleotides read TGTGCCAGTAGTATGTTGGGAGGGAGCATCACTGAAGCTTTCTTT. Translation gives CASSMLGGSITEAFF. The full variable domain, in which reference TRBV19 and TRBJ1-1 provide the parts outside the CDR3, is DGGITQSPKYLFRKEGQNVTLSCEQNLNHDAMYWYRQDPGQGLRLIYYSQIVNDFQKGDIAEGYSVSREKKESFPLTVTSAQKNPTAFYLCASSMLGGSITEAFFGQGTRLTVV.

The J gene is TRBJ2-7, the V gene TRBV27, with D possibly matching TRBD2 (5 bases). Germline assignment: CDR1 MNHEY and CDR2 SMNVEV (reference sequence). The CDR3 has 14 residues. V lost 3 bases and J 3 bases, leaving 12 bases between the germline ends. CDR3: CASSFGLTSYEQYF. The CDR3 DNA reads TGTGCCAGCAGTTTCGGTCTAACTAGCTACGAGCAGTACTTC.

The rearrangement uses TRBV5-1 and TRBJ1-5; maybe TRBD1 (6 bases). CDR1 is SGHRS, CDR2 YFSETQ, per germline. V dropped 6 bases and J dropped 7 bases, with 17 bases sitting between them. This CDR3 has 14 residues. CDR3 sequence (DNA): TGCGCCAGCACCCCTGAGGGGGGAGGGCAGCCCCAGCATTTT. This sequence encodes CASTPEGGGQPQHF.